The clone carrying this T cell receptor (beta chain) was picked up many times. Antigen specificity is unknown. The CDR3 runs 12 residues. Germline-derived CDR1 and CDR2 are DFQATT and SNEGSKA (reference sequence). The ends were cut back, 3 bases at V and 6 bases at J, with 12 bases in the middle. This entry is derived from a study of CD8+CD57+ T cells in acquired aplastic anemia. Overall study context: Sorted CD4+ and CD8+ cell DNA averaged about 3 ug. For CD4+ cells, healthy donors had an average of roughly 11 million reads. Study-level results: Patients versus controls showed no significant CD8+ Simpson's diversity difference. Researchers report that twenty-nine CD8+ CDR3 sequences appeared in both patients and controls.

TCR beta VDJ combinations and CDR3 sequences were profiled from genomic DNA. TCRdb re-called the reads with MiXCR, one entry per CDR3 protein. Among about 160,000 distinct CDR3 sequences, around 40% were seen once, and the ten largest hold over 0.95%. The source is a human donor in good health. The rearrangement joins TRBV20-1 to TRBJ2-7; TRBD2 is a possible D gene (7 bases). Material: sorted CD4+, CD8+, or CD8+CD57+ T cells (not recorded which) from PBMCs. The CDR3 DNA sequence: TGCAGTGCTAGCGGGGGGCCCTTCGAGCAGTACTTC. Protein sequence: CSASGGPFEQYF.